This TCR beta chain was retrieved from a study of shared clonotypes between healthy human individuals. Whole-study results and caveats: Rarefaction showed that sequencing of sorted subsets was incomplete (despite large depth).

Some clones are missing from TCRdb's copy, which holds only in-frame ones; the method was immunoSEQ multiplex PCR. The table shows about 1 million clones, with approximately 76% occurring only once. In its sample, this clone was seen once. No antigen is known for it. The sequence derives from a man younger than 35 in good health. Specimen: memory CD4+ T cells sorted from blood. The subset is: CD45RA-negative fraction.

CDR3 bases: TGTGCCAGCAGCATACGTAGTGGGCCTAATGAAAAACTGTTTTTT. Translation gives CASSIRSGPNEKLFF. The chain combines TRBV5-8 with TRBJ1-4; no firm D call. The CDR3 covers 15 residues. CDR1 and CDR2 (germline): SGHTS, YDEGEE. Trimming stripped 4 bases from V and 3 bases from J, with 13 bases between.